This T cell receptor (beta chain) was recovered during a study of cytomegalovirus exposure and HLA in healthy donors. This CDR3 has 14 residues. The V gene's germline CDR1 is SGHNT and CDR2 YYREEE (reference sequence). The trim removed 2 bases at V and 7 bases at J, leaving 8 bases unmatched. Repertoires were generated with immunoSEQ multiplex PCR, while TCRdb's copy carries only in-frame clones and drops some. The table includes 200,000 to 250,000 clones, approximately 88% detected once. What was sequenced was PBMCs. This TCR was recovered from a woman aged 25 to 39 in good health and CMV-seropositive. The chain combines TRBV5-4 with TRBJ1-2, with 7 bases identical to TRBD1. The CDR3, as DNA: TGTGCCAGCAGCTTTAGTGGACAGGTCTCTGGCTACACCTTC. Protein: CASSFSGQVSGYTF.